This section outlines one T cell receptor beta chain sequence together with its context. Its antigen is undetermined. The data are from a study of TIL therapy for anti-PD-1-resistant metastatic lung cancer. General study results and limits: TIL cultures after expansion showed higher clonality and lower diversity than baseline tumor (median about 6% vs 30%).

The CDR3 consists of 14 residues. The V and J ends lost 1 base and 6 bases respectively, with 10 bases between them. Germline V gene lookup returns CDR1 MDHEN and CDR2 SYDVKM. Sequencing used immunoSEQ v3. Here immunoSEQ multiplex PCR was the method, and the copy in TCRdb shows in-frame clones only, minus some. The top ten clones hold roughly 9.7% of a sample with 95,000 or so clones, roughly two thirds of them seen once. Described time point: pre-treatment sample, taken before nivolumab and TIL therapy. Pleural nodules or supraclavicular lymph nodes made up most of the excised metastases sampled. The V and J genes are TRBV28 and TRBJ1-5; D is ambiguous. The sample consisted of tumor tissue, taken at baseline. The source of this sequence is a person between 25 and 80 years old with non-small cell lung cancer. The CDR3 spells CASSLSTVGQPQHF. The DNA of the CDR3 is TGTGCCAGCAGTTTATCCACCGTAGGTCAGCCCCAGCATTTT.